Listed below are T cell receptor beta chains from one sample, sequenced in a study of identical twins. TCRdb recomputed calls from the 5' RACE reads with MiXCR, one row per CDR3 protein. The sample holds roughly 1.6 million distinct CDR3 sequences, about 30% seen once. Sample: cord blood. The receptors were gathered from a newborn girl in good health. The CDR3 runs from the conserved cysteine through the conserved F or W. The D gene is left open where the match is weak. Clone size is not always given. Where it is, it says once, few, many or a class for expanded clones.

CDR3aa	CDR3nt	abundance	v_gene	j_gene	d_gene
CASSLGLAGGLSYEQYF	TGTGCCAGCAGCCTGGGACTAGCGGGAGGTTTATCCTACGAGCAGTACTTC	many	TRBV12-3/TRBV12-4	TRBJ2-7	TRBD2
CSAQLGLAGEETQYF	TGCAGTGCTCAGTTGGGACTAGCGGGGGAGGAGACCCAGTACTTC	NA	TRBV20-1	TRBJ2-5	TRBD2
CASKQDRGVSDTQYF	TGTGCCAGCAAGCAGGACAGGGGTGTTTCAGATACGCAGTATTTT	few	TRBV7-9	TRBJ2-3	TRBD1
CASSFRDSILQYF	TGCGCCAGCAGCTTTAGGGACTCCATTTTGCAGTACTTC	NA	TRBV5-1	TRBJ2-7	NA
CASSQGDRVGYTF	TGTGCCAGCAGCCAAGGGGACAGGGTTGGCTACACCTTC	few	TRBV3-1	TRBJ1-2	TRBD1
CACPVCGVGQNIQYF	TGTGCCTGCCCAGTATGCGGGGTGGGCCAAAACATTCAGTACTTC	NA	TRBV6-5	TRBJ2-4	NA
CASSFTRGYEQYF	TGTGCCAGCAGTTTCACCCGGGGCTACGAGCAGTACTTC	many	TRBV12-3/TRBV12-4	TRBJ2-7	NA
CASSQWTVYNEQYF	TGCGCCAGCAGCCAATGGACGGTCTACAATGAGCAGTACTTC	NA	TRBV5-1	TRBJ2-7	NA
CASSRTSGGGTTYEQYF	TGTGCCAGCAGCCGGACTAGCGGGGGCGGGACTACCTACGAGCAGTACTTC	NA	TRBV4-2	TRBJ2-7	TRBD2
CASSHGTKTSNEQFF	TGTGCCAGCTCACATGGGACTAAAACGAGCAATGAGCAGTTCTTC	NA	TRBV18	TRBJ2-1	TRBD2
CASSTDRDPNYGYTF	TGTGCCAGCAGTACGGACAGGGACCCTAACTATGGCTACACCTTC	few	TRBV6-1	TRBJ1-2	TRBD1
CASSKQTGLAYEQYF	TGTGCCAGTAGTAAACAAACGGGACTAGCCTACGAGCAGTACTTC	once	TRBV19	TRBJ2-7	TRBD2
CSARGAGRTDTQYF	TGCAGTGCTAGAGGGGCGGGGCGCACAGATACGCAGTATTTT	many	TRBV20-1	TRBJ2-3	NA
CASSEFEATYGYTF	TGTGCCAGCAGTGAATTCGAAGCGACCTATGGCTACACCTTC	few	TRBV25-1	TRBJ1-2	NA
CATSDDIYSNQPQHF	TGTGCCACCAGTGATGACATTTATAGCAATCAGCCCCAGCATTTT	few	TRBV24-1	TRBJ1-5	NA
CASSLVSTGSREQYF	TGCGCCAGCAGCTTGGTATCCACAGGGTCGAGGGAGCAGTACTTC	few	TRBV5-1	TRBJ2-4	NA
CASSLVGAHRTDTQYF	TGCGCCAGCAGCTTGGTGGGGGCTCACCGCACAGATACGCAGTATTTT	few	TRBV5-1	TRBJ2-3	NA
CSAMGLAGVSYNEQYF	TGCAGCGCAATGGGACTAGCGGGAGTCTCCTACAATGAGCAGTACTTC	NA	TRBV29-1	TRBJ2-7	TRBD2
CSAKRKPNGAYEQYF	TGCAGTGCGAAGAGGAAGCCCAATGGGGCTTACGAGCAGTACTTC	NA	TRBV20-1	TRBJ2-7	NA
CASSLSAGAGYEQYF	TGTGCCAGCAGCTTAAGCGCGGGAGCGGGTTACGAGCAGTACTTC	few	TRBV7-2	TRBJ2-7	TRBD2
CASRRGGVETQYF	TGTGCCAGCAGGAGAGGGGGCGTAGAGACCCAGTACTTC	once	TRBV28	TRBJ2-5	TRBD1
CASTLTPNLNTDTQYF	TGTGCCAGCACCCTAACCCCCAATCTAAACACAGATACGCAGTATTTT	NA	TRBV11-2	TRBJ2-3	NA
CSARVGGRGNIQYF	TGCAGTGCTAGAGTAGGGGGGAGGGGAAACATTCAGTACTTC	NA	TRBV20-1	TRBJ2-4	NA
CAISESFIGDEQFF	TGTGCCATCAGTGAGTCTTTCATAGGTGATGAGCAGTTCTTC	few	TRBV10-3	TRBJ2-1	NA
CASSLVPDANEQYF	TGTGCCAGCAGCTTAGTGCCTGACGCGAACGAGCAGTACTTC	NA	TRBV7-9	TRBJ2-7	NA
CASSFTGLGNQPQHF	TGCGCCAGCAGCTTTACAGGACTAGGGAATCAGCCCCAGCATTTT	few	TRBV5-1	TRBJ1-5	NA
CASSITGGTYEQYF	TGTGCCAGTAGTATAACCGGCGGGACCTACGAGCAGTACTTC	NA	TRBV19	TRBJ2-7	NA
CARRLVGVSQETQSF	TGCGCCAGAAGACTTGTAGGTGTCTCCCAAGAGACCCAGTCCTTC	NA	TRBV4-1	TRBJ2-5	NA
CSARDWGTSAYEQYF	TGCAGTGCTAGAGATTGGGGCACTAGCGCCTACGAGCAGTACTTC	NA	TRBV20-1	TRBJ2-7	TRBD2
CSAGPLGHTGELFF	TGCAGTGCTGGCCCCCTGGGCCACACCGGGGAGCTGTTTTTT	NA	TRBV20-1	TRBJ2-2	NA
CASSLQGEAISGYTF	TGCGCCAGCAGCTTGCAGGGGGAGGCAATAAGTGGCTACACCTTC	few	TRBV5-1	TRBJ1-2	TRBD1
CASSFRGLGFYGYTF	TGTGCCAGCAGTTTCCGAGGGCTGGGGTTCTATGGCTACACCTTC	few	TRBV12-3/TRBV12-4	TRBJ1-2	NA